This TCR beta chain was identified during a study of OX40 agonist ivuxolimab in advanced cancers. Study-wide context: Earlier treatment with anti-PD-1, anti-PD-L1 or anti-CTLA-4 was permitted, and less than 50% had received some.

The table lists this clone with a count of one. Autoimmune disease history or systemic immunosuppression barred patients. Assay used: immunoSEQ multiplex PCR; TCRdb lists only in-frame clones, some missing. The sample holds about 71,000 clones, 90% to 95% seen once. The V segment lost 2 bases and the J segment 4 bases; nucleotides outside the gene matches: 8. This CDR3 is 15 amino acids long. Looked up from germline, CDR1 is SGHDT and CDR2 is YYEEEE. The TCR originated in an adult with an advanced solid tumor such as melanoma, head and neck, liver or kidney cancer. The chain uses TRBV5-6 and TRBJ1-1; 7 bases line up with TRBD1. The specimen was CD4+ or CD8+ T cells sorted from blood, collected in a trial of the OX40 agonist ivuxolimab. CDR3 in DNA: TGTGCCAGCAGCTTCCCCGGGACAGCGGGCACTGAAGCTTTCTTT. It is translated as CASSFPGTAGTEAFF.